A single sample is the source of the 16 T cell receptor beta chains below, sequenced in a study of CD8+ T cells in alopecia areata. In each case, RNA was isolated and then reverse transcribed into cDNA as the sequencing template. Sequenced by immunoSEQ multiplex PCR; TCRdb stores in-frame clones only, minus some. This table holds almost 250,000 clones, 67% found once. The specimen comprised CD4+ T cells sorted from blood, sampled at week 0. These receptors were collected from a human donor with alopecia areata.

The chain couples TRBV9 to TRBJ2-2; 8 positions match TRBD1. The J segment lost 3 bases and the V segment lost 1 base, leaving 2 bases of the junction unmatched. The CDR3 is made up of 15 amino acids. From germline, CDR1 is SGDLS and CDR2 YYNGEE. The CDR3 bases are TGTGCCAGCAGCGTAACGACAGGGGACACCGGGGAGCTGTTTTTT. The encoded protein is CASSVTTGDTGELFF.

The chain joins TRBV29-1 to TRBJ1-1; tentative D call: TRBD1 (5 bases). Trimming removed 5 bases from V and 0 bases from J, with 13 bases in between. The CDR3 is 14 amino acids. Looked up from germline, CDR1 is SQVTM and CDR2 is ANQGSEA. CDR3 in amino acids: CSVTRTLMNTEAFF. CDR3 in DNA: TGCAGCGTTACCCGGACACTCATGAACACTGAAGCTTTCTTT.

This clone was counted only a few times. CDR3 in amino acids: CASSYSRLAAGETQYF. The CDR3 DNA is TGTGCCAGCAGTTACTCGAGGCTAGCGGCGGGAGAGACCCAGTACTTC. The rearrangement joins TRBV6-6 to TRBJ2-5, with 7 bases aligning to TRBD2. V shed 0 bases and J 4 bases; nucleotides not matched to a gene: 8. The CDR3 sequence is 16 residues long. Per germline, CDR1 MNHNY and CDR2 SVGAGI (reference sequence).

The chain recombines TRBV30 with TRBJ1-6; the D gene is possibly TRBD1 (5 bases). Trimming removed 4 bases at V and 8 bases at J, with 12 bases between. Germline CDR1 GTSNPN, CDR2 SVGIG (reference sequence). The CDR3 totals 13 residues. CDR3: CAWMGDGDSPLHF. CDR3 in DNA: TGTGCCTGGATGGGGGACGGAGATTCACCCCTCCACTTT.

The chain has TRBV5-4 and TRBJ2-1; 8 bases line up with TRBD2. The V and J ends lost 4 bases and 3 bases, in that order; junction bases with no gene match: 0. CDR3 length: 13 residues. The germline CDR1 and CDR2 sequences are SGHNT and YYREEE (reference sequence). This CDR3 reads CASSGTSYNEQFF. The CDR3 region has the DNA TGTGCCAGCAGCGGGACTAGCTACAATGAGCAGTTCTTC.

The J gene is TRBJ1-3, the V gene TRBV23-1; tentative D call: TRBD1 (6 bases). TRBV23-1 qualifies as an ORF whose function is uncertain. This CDR3 is built from 18 residues. V was cut by 6 bases and J by 0 bases, with 21 bases left in between. CDR3 DNA: TGCGCCAGCAGGCTGGGCGACAGGACCGTAAGCTCTGGAAACACCATATATTTT. It is translated as CASRLGDRTVSSGNTIYF.

This chain connects TRBV29-1 to TRBJ2-3; D remains unclear. This CDR3 region has 13 residues. The germline V gene encodes CDR1 SQVTM and CDR2 ANQGSEA. V was trimmed by 1 base and J by 4 bases, leaving 9 bases between them. CDR3 in DNA: TGCAGCGTTGAAGGGCCCACCGCAGATACGCAGTATTTT. This gives the protein CSVEGPTADTQYF.

The chain couples TRBV7-3 to TRBJ1-5; maybe TRBD1 (5 bases). In germline, CDR1 is SGHTA, CDR2 FQGTGA. With 1 base removed from V and 6 bases from J, the gap between germline ends came to 7 bases. CDR3 size: 13 residues. DNA for the CDR3: TGTGCCAGCAGCTTAAATCAGGGTCAGCCCCAGCATTTT. This encodes CASSLNQGQPQHF. Filled out from reference TRBV7-3 and TRBJ1-5, the complete variable domain reads GAGVSQTPSNKVTEKGKYVELRCDPISGHTALYWYRQSLGQGPEFLIYFQGTGAADDSGLPNDRFFAVRPEGSVSTLKIQRTERGDSAVYLCASSLNQGQPQHFGDGTRLSIL.

This clone was counted only a few times. V gene TRBV7-2 combines with J gene TRBJ2-7; D remains ambiguous. This CDR3 has 13 residues. Germline values: CDR1 SGHTA, CDR2 FQGNSA. Trimming cost V 0 bases and J 5 bases, with 8 bases left between them. The DNA of the CDR3 is TGTGCCAGCAGCTTAGCAGGTCTCAACGAGCAGTACTTC. This translates into CASSLAGLNEQYF.

The chain has TRBV11-2 and TRBJ2-3, with a possible D match to TRBD1 (5 bases). CDR1 is SGHAT and CDR2 is FQNNGV in the germline V gene. This CDR3 has 18 residues. V was clipped by 2 bases and J by 0 bases, with 18 bases between them. CDR3 sequence: CASSLSSSADTSTDTQYF. CDR3 coding DNA: TGTGCCAGCAGCTTATCGTCTTCTGCGGACACTAGCACAGATACGCAGTATTTT.

The V call is TRBV7-9, the J call TRBJ2-3; D possibly uses TRBD1 or TRBD2 (5 bases each). The CDR3 totals 15 residues. Germline V gives CDR1 SEHNR, CDR2 FQNEAQ (reference sequence). V was shortened by 7 bases and J by 1 base, with 15 bases between the two germline ends. The CDR3 sequence: CASNVRGSGTDTQYF. DNA for the CDR3: TGTGCCAGCAACGTACGGGGCTCGGGCACAGATACGCAGTATTTT.

Points on this clone: A clone one base away is much larger, so this may be a read error. Within the sample, other DNA sequences also encode this same CDR3. The chain's CDR3 is CASSLRGTGELFF. The DNA for the CDR3 is TGTGCCAGCAGCTTACGGGGTACCGGGGAGCTGTTTTTT. The chain is built from TRBV13 and TRBJ2-2; D is possibly TRBD2 (5 bases). Trimming took off 2 bases at V and 5 bases at J, with 6 bases between the two ends. The CDR3 has 13 residues. The V gene's germline CDR1 is PRHDT and CDR2 FYEKMQ (reference sequence). The full variable domain, its missing parts supplied by reference TRBV13 and TRBJ2-2, is AAGVIQSPRHLIKEKRETATLKCYPIPRHDTVYWYQQGPGQDPQFLISFYEKMQSDKGSIPDRFSAQQFSDYHSELNMSSLELGDSALYFCASSLRGTGELFFGEGSRLTVL.

This clone was counted a few times. The chain has TRBV5-1 and TRBJ2-7; 7 nucleotides match TRBD1. Germline V gene lookup returns CDR1 SGHRS and CDR2 YFSETQ. The CDR3 spans 14 residues. J was trimmed by 2 bases and V by 3 bases; bases with no gene match: 5. CDR3 nucleotide sequence: TGCGCCAGCAGCTATCGGGACAGCGCCTACGAGCAGTACTTC. Translating gives CASSYRDSAYEQYF.

To note about this clone: Other DNA variants within this sample encode the same CDR3. V usage is TRBV7-9 and J usage is TRBJ1-2; 11 nucleotides line up with TRBD1. This CDR3 is built from 15 residues. The ends lost 0 bases at V and 4 bases at J; junction bases unmatched: 1. The germline V gene encodes CDR1 SEHNR and CDR2 FQNEAQ (reference sequence). The CDR3 spells CASSLAGQGVYGYTF. CDR3 DNA sequence: TGTGCCAGCAGCTTAGCGGGACAGGGGGTCTATGGCTACACCTTC.

This clone showed up just a few times. The chain recombines TRBV29-1 with TRBJ2-3, with D unclear. The germline CDR1 and CDR2 sequences are SQVTM and ANQGSEA. The length of the CDR3 is 13 residues. Trimming took off 3 bases at V and 5 bases at J, with 12 bases between the two ends. This CDR3 reads CSVDSTVRDTQYF. The CDR3 DNA is TGCAGCGTTGATTCGACGGTCCGAGATACGCAGTATTTT.

This clone was found a few times. The genes are TRBV25-1 and TRBJ2-7, with D possibly matching TRBD2 (5 bases). Germline CDR1 reads MGHDK; CDR2 reads SYGVNS. Trimming cost V 2 bases and J 3 bases, with 11 bases left between them. The CDR3 spans 14 residues. The CDR3, as DNA: TGTGCCAGCAGTGAACGGGGAACCAGCTACGAGCAGTACTTC. Protein sequence: CASSERGTSYEQYF.